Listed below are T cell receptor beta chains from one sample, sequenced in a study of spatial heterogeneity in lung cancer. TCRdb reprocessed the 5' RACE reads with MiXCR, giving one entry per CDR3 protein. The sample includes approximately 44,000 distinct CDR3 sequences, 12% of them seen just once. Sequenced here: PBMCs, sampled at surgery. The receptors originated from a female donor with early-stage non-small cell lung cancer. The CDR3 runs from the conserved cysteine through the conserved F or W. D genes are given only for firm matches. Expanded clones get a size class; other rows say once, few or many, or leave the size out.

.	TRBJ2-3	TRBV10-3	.	TGTGCCATCTCAGCCTCCCCCACAGATACGCAGTATTTT	CAISASPTDTQYF
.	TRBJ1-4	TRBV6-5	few	TGTGCCAGCAGTTCCCTCGGCGGGGCAACTAATGAAAAACTGTTTTTT	CASSSLGGATNEKLFF
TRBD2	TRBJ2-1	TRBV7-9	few	TGTGCCAGCAGCTCTGGACTAGCGGGGGCCAATGAGCAGTTCTTC	CASSSGLAGANEQFF
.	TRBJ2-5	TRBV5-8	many	TGTGCCAGCACCTCCATCTCATTATGGACGCGAGAGGCGACCCAGTACTTC	CASTSISLWTREATQYF
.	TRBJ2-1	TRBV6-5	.	TGTGCCAGCAGTTACATGCAGGGTTCTGAGCAGTTCTTC	CASSYMQGSEQFF
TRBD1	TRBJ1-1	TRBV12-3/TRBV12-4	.	TGTGCCAGCAGTTTGGTAGAGGGGGCGGTCACTGAAGCTTTCTTT	CASSLVEGAVTEAFF
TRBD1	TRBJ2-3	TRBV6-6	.	TGTGCCAGCAGCCCACAGGGGAAAGGCACAGATACGCAGTATTTT	CASSPQGKGTDTQYF
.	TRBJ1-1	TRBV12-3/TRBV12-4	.	TGTGCCAGCAGGGAGGACGAAATTGCGAACACTGAAGCTTTCTTT	CASREDEIANTEAFF
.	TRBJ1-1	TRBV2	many	TGTGCCAGCAGTGAAGGTCGCTCGCTGTCCATGAACACTGAAGCTTTCTTT	CASSEGRSLSMNTEAFF
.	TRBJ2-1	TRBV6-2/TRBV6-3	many	TGTGCCAGCGCACAGGACGGGGGCAGTGAGCAGTTCTTC	CASAQDGGSEQFF
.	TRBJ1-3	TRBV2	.	TGTGCCAGCACGAGGGGGGGCTCTGGAAACACCATATATTTT	CASTRGGSGNTIYF
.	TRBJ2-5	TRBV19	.	TGTGCCAGTAGTATACCGGGACGTGGAGAAGAGACCCAGTACTTC	CASSIPGRGEETQYF
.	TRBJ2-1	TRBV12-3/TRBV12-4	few	TGTGCCAGCAGTTCCCAGGCTAATCAGTTCTTC	CASSSQANQFF
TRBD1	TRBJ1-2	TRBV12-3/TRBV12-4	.	TGTGCCAGCAGAGACAGGGTGAGAGGCTACACCTTC	CASRDRVRGYTF